Sequencing of this T cell receptor (beta chain) was carried out in a study of blood T cells in healthy people across ages. Study-level results: Naive and antigen-experienced cells were not separated, limiting conclusive comparison. TCR beta diversity was tightly associated with the proportion of naive T cells.

A sample-barcoded 5' primer and a J-beta primer mix were used in a second PCR of roughly 6 to 11 cycles. Sequencing of every sample gave 2.5 million or more CDR3-containing paired-end reads. TCRdb ran MiXCR on the 5' RACE reads and lists one entry per CDR3 protein. This table holds over 1,500,000 distinct CDR3 sequences, about 50% found once. Of note for this clonotype: What it recognizes is unknown.

The sequence derives from a middle-aged woman in good health. Source material: blood.

CDR3 region: CASSEQSYNEQFF. The CDR3 nucleotides are TGTGCCAGCAGTGAACAGTCCTACAATGAGCAGTTCTTC. V and J are TRBV6-1 and TRBJ2-1, with D unclear. This CDR3 has 13 amino acids. With 2 bases removed from V and 1 base from J, the gap between germline ends came to 3 bases. Germline lookup yields CDR1 MNHNS and CDR2 SASEGT.